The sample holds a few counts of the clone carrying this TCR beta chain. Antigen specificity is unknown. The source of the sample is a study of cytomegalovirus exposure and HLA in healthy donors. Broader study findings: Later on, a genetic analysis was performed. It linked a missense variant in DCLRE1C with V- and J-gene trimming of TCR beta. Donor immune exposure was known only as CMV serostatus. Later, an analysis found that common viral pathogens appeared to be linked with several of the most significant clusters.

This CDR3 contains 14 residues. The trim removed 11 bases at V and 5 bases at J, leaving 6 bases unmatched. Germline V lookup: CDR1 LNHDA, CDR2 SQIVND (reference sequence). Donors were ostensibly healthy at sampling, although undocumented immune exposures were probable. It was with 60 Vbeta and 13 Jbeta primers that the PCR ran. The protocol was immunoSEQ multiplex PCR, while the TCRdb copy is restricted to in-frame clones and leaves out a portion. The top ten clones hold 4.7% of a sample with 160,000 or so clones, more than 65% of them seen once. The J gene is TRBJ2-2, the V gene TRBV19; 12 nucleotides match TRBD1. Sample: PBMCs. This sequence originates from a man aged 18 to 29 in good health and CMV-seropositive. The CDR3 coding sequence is TGTGCCGGGGGACAGGGGGCAGGGACCGGGGAGCTGTTTTTT. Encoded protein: CAGGQGAGTGELFF.